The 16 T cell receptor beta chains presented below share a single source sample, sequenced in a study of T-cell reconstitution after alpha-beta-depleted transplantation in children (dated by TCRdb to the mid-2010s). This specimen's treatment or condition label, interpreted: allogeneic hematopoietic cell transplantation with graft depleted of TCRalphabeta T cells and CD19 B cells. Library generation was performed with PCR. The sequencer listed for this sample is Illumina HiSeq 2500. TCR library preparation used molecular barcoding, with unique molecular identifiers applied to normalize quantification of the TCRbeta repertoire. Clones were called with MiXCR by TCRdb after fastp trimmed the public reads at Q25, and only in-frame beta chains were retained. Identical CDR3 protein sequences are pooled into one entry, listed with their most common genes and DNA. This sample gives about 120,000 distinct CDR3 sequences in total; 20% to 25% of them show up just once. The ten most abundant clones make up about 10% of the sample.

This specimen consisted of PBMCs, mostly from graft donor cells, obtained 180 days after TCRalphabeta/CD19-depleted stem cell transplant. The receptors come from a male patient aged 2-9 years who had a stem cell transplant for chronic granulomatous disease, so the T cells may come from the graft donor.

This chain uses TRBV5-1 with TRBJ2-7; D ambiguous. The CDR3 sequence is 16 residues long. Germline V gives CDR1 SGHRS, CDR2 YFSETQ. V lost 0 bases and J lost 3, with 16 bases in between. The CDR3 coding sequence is TGCGCCAGCAGCTTGGCTTTGGCAGCCTTAAACTACGAGCAGTACTTC. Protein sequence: CASSLALAALNYEQYF.

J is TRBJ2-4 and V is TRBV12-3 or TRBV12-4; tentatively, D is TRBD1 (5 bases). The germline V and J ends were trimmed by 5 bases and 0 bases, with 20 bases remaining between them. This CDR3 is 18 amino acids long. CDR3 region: CASSHGPAGIKAKNIQYF. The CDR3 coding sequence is TGTGCCAGCAGTCATGGCCCCGCAGGGATAAAAGCCAAAAACATTCAGTACTTC.

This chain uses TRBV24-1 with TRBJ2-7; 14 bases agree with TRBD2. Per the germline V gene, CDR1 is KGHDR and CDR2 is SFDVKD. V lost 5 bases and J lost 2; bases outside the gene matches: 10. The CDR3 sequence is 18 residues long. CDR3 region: CATSAFLGLAGAPYEQYF. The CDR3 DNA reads TGTGCCACCAGTGCTTTCCTGGGACTAGCGGGAGCCCCCTACGAGCAGTACTTC.

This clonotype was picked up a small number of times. The CDR3 bases are TGTGCCAGCAGCCAACACCGACAGGGGCTATTGCGGAGGAACACTGAAGCTTTCTTT. It encodes CASSQHRQGLLRRNTEAFF. V is TRBV4-2 and J is TRBJ1-1, with 8 bases identical to TRBD1. Germline V gene sequence: CDR1 LGHNA, CDR2 YNFKEQ. There are 19 residues in the CDR3. J lost 1 base, V lost 2 bases, and 15 bases had no gene match.

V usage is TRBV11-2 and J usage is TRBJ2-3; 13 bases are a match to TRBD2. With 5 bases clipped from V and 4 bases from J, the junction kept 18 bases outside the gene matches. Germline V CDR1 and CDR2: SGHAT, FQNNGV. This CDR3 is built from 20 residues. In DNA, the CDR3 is TGTGCCAGCAGCCGCCTCGCCGGGACTAGCGGGATGAGTGGTGCAGATACGCAGTATTTT. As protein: CASSRLAGTSGMSGADTQYF. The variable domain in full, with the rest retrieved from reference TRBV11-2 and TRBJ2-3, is EAGVAQSPRYKIIEKRQSVAFWCNPISGHATLYWYQQILGQGPKLLIQFQNNGVVDDSQLPKDRFSAERLKGVDSTLKIQPAKLEDSAVYLCASSRLAGTSGMSGADTQYFGPGTRLTVL.

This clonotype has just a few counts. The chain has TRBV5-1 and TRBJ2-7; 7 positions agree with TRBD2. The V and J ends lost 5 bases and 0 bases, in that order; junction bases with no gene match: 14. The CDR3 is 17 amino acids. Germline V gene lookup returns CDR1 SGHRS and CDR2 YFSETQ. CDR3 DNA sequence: TGCGCCAGCAGGCCCTCGGGATCTAGCGGAGTCTCCTACGAGCAGTACTTC. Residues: CASRPSGSSGVSYEQYF.

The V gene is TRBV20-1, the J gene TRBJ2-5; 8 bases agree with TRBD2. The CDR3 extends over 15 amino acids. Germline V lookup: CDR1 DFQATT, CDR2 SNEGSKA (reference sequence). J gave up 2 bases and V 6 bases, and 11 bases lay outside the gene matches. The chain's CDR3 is CSAIPTSGVQETQYF. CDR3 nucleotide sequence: TGCAGTGCAATCCCTACTAGCGGCGTACAAGAGACCCAGTACTTC.

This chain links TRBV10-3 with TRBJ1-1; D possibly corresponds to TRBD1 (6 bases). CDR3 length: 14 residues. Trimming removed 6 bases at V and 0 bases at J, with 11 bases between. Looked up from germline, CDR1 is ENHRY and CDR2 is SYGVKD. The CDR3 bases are TGTGCCATCAGATCCGACAGGCTGAACACTGAAGCTTTCTTT. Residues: CAIRSDRLNTEAFF.

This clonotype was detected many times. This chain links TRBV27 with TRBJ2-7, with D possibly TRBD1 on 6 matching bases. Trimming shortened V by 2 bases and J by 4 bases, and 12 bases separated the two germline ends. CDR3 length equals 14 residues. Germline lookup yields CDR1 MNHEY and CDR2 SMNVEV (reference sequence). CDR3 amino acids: CASSLSQGWYEQYF. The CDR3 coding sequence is TGTGCCAGCAGTTTAAGCCAGGGGTGGTACGAGCAGTACTTC.

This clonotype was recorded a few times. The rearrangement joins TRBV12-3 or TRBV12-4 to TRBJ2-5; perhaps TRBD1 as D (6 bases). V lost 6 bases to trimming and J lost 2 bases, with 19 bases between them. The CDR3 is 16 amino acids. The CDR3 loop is CASRPSRTVKQETQYF. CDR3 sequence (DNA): TGTGCCAGCAGGCCATCCCGGACAGTTAAACAAGAGACCCAGTACTTC.

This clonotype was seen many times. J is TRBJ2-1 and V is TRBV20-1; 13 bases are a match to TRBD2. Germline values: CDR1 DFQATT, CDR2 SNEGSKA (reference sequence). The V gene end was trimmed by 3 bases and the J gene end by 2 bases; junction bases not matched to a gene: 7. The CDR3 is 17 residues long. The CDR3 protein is CSASRTSGRAPYNEQFF. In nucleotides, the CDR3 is TGCAGTGCTAGCCGTACTAGCGGGAGGGCCCCCTACAATGAGCAGTTCTTC.

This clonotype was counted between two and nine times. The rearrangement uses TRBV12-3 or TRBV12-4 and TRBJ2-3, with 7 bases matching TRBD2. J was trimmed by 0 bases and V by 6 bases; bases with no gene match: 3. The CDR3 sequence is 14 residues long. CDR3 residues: CASSYSGSTDTQYF. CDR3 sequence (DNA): TGTGCCAGCAGCTATAGCGGGAGCACAGATACGCAGTATTTT.

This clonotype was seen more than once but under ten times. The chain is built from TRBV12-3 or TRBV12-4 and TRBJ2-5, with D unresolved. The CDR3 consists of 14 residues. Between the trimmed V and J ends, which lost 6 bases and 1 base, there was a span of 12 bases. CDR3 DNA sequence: TGTGCCAGCAGCGTGGGGATCCTCCAAGAGACCCAGTACTTC. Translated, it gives CASSVGILQETQYF.

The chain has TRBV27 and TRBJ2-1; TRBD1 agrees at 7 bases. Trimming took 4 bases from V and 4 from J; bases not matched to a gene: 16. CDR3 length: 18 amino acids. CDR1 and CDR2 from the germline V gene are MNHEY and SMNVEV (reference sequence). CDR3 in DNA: TGTGCCAGCAGTTCTCGGCTAGAGACAGGGTGGAGGTACAATGAGCAGTTCTTC. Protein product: CASSSRLETGWRYNEQFF.

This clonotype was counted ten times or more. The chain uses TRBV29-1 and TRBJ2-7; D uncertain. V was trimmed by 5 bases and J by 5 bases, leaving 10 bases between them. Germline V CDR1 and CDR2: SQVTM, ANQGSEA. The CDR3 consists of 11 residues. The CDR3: CSVQLGHEQYF. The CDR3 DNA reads TGCAGCGTTCAACTGGGCCACGAGCAGTACTTC.

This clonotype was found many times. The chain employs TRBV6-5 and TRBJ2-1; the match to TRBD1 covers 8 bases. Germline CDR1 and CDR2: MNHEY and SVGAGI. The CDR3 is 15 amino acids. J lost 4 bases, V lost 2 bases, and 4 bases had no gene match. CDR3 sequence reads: CASSYRQGPYNEQFF. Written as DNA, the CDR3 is TGTGCCAGCAGTTACCGACAGGGGCCGTACAATGAGCAGTTCTTC.